The clone carrying this T cell receptor beta chain was seen more than once but under ten times. Its specificity is not known. The sample belongs to a study of tumor-infiltrating lymphocytes in primary liver carcinoma. Bulk tissue was left unsorted, and RNA and DNA were co-extracted from 20-30 mg of it. Those patients suffered from chronic HBV infection and were treatment-naive. Samples were taken from five separate regions of every tumor. The CDR3 length is 16 residues. Trimming cost V 1 base and J 2 bases; bases outside gene matches: 6. CDR1 is DFQATT, CDR2 SNEGSKA, per germline (reference sequence). Production of TCR beta cDNA used around 0.45 ug total RNA together with a constant-region primer. Three-round nested multiplex PCR performed with slightly modified ARM-PCR produced the TCR beta libraries. Running 9 to 11 cycles apiece, the first two PCR rounds relied on TRBV1-TRBV30 forward primers together with a C-beta reverse primer. TCRdb analysed the multiplex PCR reads with MiXCR anew, one entry per CDR3 protein. The table shows 55,000 to 70,000 distinct CDR3 sequences, with around 64% occurring only once.

Study-level points and caveats: Only about 7-24% of top clones occurred in every one of the five tumor regions. Tumors and blood were compared for top-250-clone fraction, and tumors had the significantly higher value (p = 0.039).

The sample consisted of liver tumor tissue from sampling region 2. Subset in this sample: tumor region T2, inferior pole. The TCR sequence derives from a man in his forties with primary liver carcinoma and hepatitis B virus infection. V usage is TRBV20-1 and J usage is TRBJ2-7; TRBD2 matches at 12 bases. CDR3 nucleotides: TGCAGTGCTAGAGGTCTAGCGGGAGGGCCAGCCTACGAGCAGTACTTC. This sequence encodes CSARGLAGGPAYEQYF.